This T cell receptor (beta chain) is drawn from a study of T cell responses to AZD1222 COVID-19 vaccine. Across the whole study: Second-dose groups at about 4 or about 12 weeks were pooled. Study findings and constraints: Baseline serostatus was positive in only six AZD1222 recipients.

Between the trimmed V and J ends, which lost 7 bases and 0 bases, there was a span of 10 bases. Germline-derived CDR1 and CDR2 are SGHRS and YFSETQ. The CDR3 consists of 13 residues. With regard to this clone: The antigen is not known.

Only in-frame clones appear in the TCRdb table, and some are missing; sequencing was by immunoSEQ multiplex PCR. The sample has 75,000 to 100,000 clones; approximately 83% are singletons. Sequenced material: peripheral blood, taken on day 0 of AZD1222 vaccination. The genes are TRBV5-1 and TRBJ1-2, with a weak D call TRBD1 (5 bases). The TCR originated in an adult in good health. CDR3: CASGDPANYGYTF. CDR3 sequence (DNA): TGCGCCAGCGGGGACCCGGCTAACTATGGCTACACCTTC.